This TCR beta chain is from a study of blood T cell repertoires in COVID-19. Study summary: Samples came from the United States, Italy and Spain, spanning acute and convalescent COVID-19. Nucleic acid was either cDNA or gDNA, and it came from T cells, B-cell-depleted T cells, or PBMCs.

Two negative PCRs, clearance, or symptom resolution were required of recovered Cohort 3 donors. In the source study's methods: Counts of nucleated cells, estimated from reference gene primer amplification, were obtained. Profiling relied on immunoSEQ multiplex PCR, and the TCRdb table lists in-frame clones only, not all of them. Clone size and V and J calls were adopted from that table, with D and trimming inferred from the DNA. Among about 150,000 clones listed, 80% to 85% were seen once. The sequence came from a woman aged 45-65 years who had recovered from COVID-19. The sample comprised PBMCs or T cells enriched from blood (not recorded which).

The CDR3 DNA sequence: TGTGCCAGCAGTGAAATGTTGGCAGTCGGGGGTGGCTACACCTTC. Translation: CASSEMLAVGGGYTF. This sequence joins TRBV6-1 and TRBJ1-2, with TRBD1 as a possible D gene (5 bases). Per germline, CDR1 MNHNS and CDR2 SASEGT. This CDR3 is built from 15 residues. V lost 2 bases and J lost 7, with 17 bases in between.